These T cell receptor beta chains were read from a single sample in a study of regulatory T cells in long-lasting Graves disease. TCRdb independently ran MiXCR on the multiplex PCR reads; one entry per CDR3 protein. The sample shows roughly 500,000 distinct CDR3 sequences, approximately 15% of them seen only once. The same data also went into a second study, on T cells in Graves' hyperthyroidism and ophthalmopathy.

Here the sequenced sample was peripheral blood mononuclear cells (PBMCs), taken at new diagnosis, from a patient treated with antithyroid drugs. These receptors were collected from a man aged 30 to 39 with Graves disease. CDR3s include the opening cysteine and the closing phenylalanine or tryptophan. Fields, in order: clone size, D gene, V gene, J gene, CDR3 DNA, CDR3 protein. A D gene is named only where the DNA matches it firmly. Expanded clones are given a class, and other clones once, few, many or no size at all.

clone_size: many; d_call: TRBD1; v_call: TRBV15; j_call: TRBJ2-4; cdr3_nt: TGTGCCACCAGCAGAGGGGACAGGGCCAAAAACATTCAGTACTTC; cdr3_aa: CATSRGDRAKNIQYF
clone_size: many; d_call: .; v_call: TRBV7-9; j_call: TRBJ1-2; cdr3_nt: TGTGCCAGCAGCTCCGACGGGGGGTATGGCTACACCTTC; cdr3_aa: CASSSDGGYGYTF
clone_size: few; d_call: .; v_call: TRBV20-1; j_call: TRBJ2-5; cdr3_nt: TGCAGTGCTAAGAACCACCTACAGGGCCTCCAAGAGACCCAGTACTTC; cdr3_aa: CSAKNHLQGLQETQYF
clone_size: .; d_call: TRBD2; v_call: TRBV12-3/TRBV12-4; j_call: TRBJ2-1; cdr3_nt: TGTGCCAGCATCCCCGCGGGGCTAGCGGGAGGCCAGCCCTACAATGAGCAGCTCTTC; cdr3_aa: CASIPAGLAGGQPYNEQLF
clone_size: many; d_call: .; v_call: TRBV27; j_call: TRBJ2-7; cdr3_nt: TGTGCCAGCAGTTTAGGAAGCCGGTATCGGACGGCGGTCCAGTACGTTGGGCAGTACTTC; cdr3_aa: CASSLGSRYRTAVQYVGQYF
clone_size: many; d_call: .; v_call: TRBV10-2; j_call: TRBJ2-7; cdr3_nt: TGCGCCAGCAGTGCTAGGGGGAGCTCCTACGAGCAGTACTTC; cdr3_aa: CASSARGSSYEQYF
clone_size: few; d_call: TRBD2; v_call: TRBV5-4; j_call: TRBJ2-3; cdr3_nt: TGTGCCAGCAGCTTGACTAGCGACGCAGATACGCAGTATTTT; cdr3_aa: CASSLTSDADTQYF
clone_size: .; d_call: .; v_call: TRBV28; j_call: TRBJ2-4; cdr3_nt: TGTGCCAGCAGTTTATCTTTCCGAGACGGAAACCCCGCGAGGAGGGCCAAAAACATTCAGTACTTC; cdr3_aa: CASSLSFRDGNPARRAKNIQYF
clone_size: .; d_call: .; v_call: TRBV4-2; j_call: TRBJ2-1; cdr3_nt: TGTGCCAGCAGCCAAGATTGGAGCGGAAACAATGAGCAGTTCTTC; cdr3_aa: CASSQDWSGNNEQFF
clone_size: .; d_call: TRBD2; v_call: TRBV10-2; j_call: TRBJ2-1; cdr3_nt: TGCGCCAGCAGTGAGGAGACTTCTGGGACTAGCGGAGGAGGGCAGTTCTTC; cdr3_aa: CASSEETSGTSGGGQFF
clone_size: many; d_call: .; v_call: TRBV12-3/TRBV12-4; j_call: TRBJ2-1; cdr3_nt: TGTGCCAGCAGTTGGGACTTAATTAATGAGCAGTTCTTC; cdr3_aa: CASSWDLINEQFF
clone_size: .; d_call: .; v_call: TRBV5-1; j_call: TRBJ1-6; cdr3_nt: TGCGCCAGCAGCTTCGGGGCAAGCTCCTATAATTCACCCCTCCACTTT; cdr3_aa: CASSFGASSYNSPLHF
clone_size: many; d_call: .; v_call: TRBV29-1; j_call: TRBJ2-7; cdr3_nt: TGCAGCGTCGAAGCGGACAGTCTCTACGAGCAGTACTTC; cdr3_aa: CSVEADSLYEQYF
clone_size: many; d_call: TRBD1; v_call: TRBV28; j_call: TRBJ2-1; cdr3_nt: TGTGCCAGCAACTTGGGGGGAAGGGTGGACAGGGGCAATGAGCAGTTCTTC; cdr3_aa: CASNLGGRVDRGNEQFF
clone_size: many; d_call: .; v_call: TRBV12-3/TRBV12-4; j_call: TRBJ1-6; cdr3_nt: TGTGCCAGCGCACCCAGGGTCACAAATTCACCCCTCCACTTT; cdr3_aa: CASAPRVTNSPLHF
clone_size: few; d_call: .; v_call: TRBV3-1; j_call: TRBJ2-2; cdr3_nt: TGTGCCAGCAGCCAAGAGGGAGGCGCGGCGAACACCGGGGAGCTGTTTTTT; cdr3_aa: CASSQEGGAANTGELFF
clone_size: many; d_call: TRBD1; v_call: TRBV29-1; j_call: TRBJ2-5; cdr3_nt: TGCAGCGTTCCAGGGGGAGAGACCCAGTACTTC; cdr3_aa: CSVPGGETQYF
clone_size: many; d_call: TRBD1; v_call: TRBV20-1; j_call: TRBJ1-1; cdr3_nt: TGCAGTGCTAAACAGGGGAAGACTGAAGCTTTCTTT; cdr3_aa: CSAKQGKTEAFF
clone_size: .; d_call: TRBD1; v_call: TRBV19; j_call: TRBJ2-5; cdr3_nt: TGTGCCAGTAGCCAGTTGGGACAGTCGTCGGAGACCCAGTACTTC; cdr3_aa: CASSQLGQSSETQYF
clone_size: many; d_call: .; v_call: TRBV29-1; j_call: TRBJ1-2; cdr3_nt: TGCAGCGTTGGAGGAGAGTATGGCTACACCTTC; cdr3_aa: CSVGGEYGYTF
clone_size: many; d_call: TRBD2; v_call: TRBV12-3/TRBV12-4; j_call: TRBJ2-3; cdr3_nt: TGTGCCAGCAGTTCTTCACTAGCGGGGGGTACGCAGTATTTT; cdr3_aa: CASSSSLAGGTQYF
clone_size: many; d_call: .; v_call: TRBV12-3/TRBV12-4; j_call: TRBJ2-1; cdr3_nt: TGTGCCAGCAGTCCACCTATGGACTTC; cdr3_aa: CASSPPMDF
clone_size: .; d_call: TRBD2; v_call: TRBV20-1; j_call: TRBJ2-1; cdr3_nt: TGCAGTGCTAGAGAAAACTCCCAAAGACTAGCGGGAGGGCCTTTGGATGAGCAGTTCTTC; cdr3_aa: CSARENSQRLAGGPLDEQFF
clone_size: many; d_call: .; v_call: TRBV29-1; j_call: TRBJ1-1; cdr3_nt: TGCAGCGTTGAGACCACAGGGTATGGCACTGAAGCTTTCTTT; cdr3_aa: CSVETTGYGTEAFF
clone_size: few; d_call: .; v_call: TRBV12-3/TRBV12-4; j_call: TRBJ2-5; cdr3_nt: TGTGCCAGCAGTTTCCACCATAAAGAGACCCAGTACTTC; cdr3_aa: CASSFHHKETQYF
clone_size: many; d_call: TRBD2; v_call: TRBV19; j_call: TRBJ2-1; cdr3_nt: TGTGCCAGTAGTATCGGGGCAGCCAGCGGGAGTTACAATGAGCAGTTCTTC; cdr3_aa: CASSIGAASGSYNEQFF
clone_size: .; d_call: TRBD2; v_call: TRBV19; j_call: TRBJ2-7; cdr3_nt: TGTGCCAGTAGTATAGCAACTAGCGGGAGCTACGAGCAGTACTTC; cdr3_aa: CASSIATSGSYEQYF
clone_size: many; d_call: .; v_call: TRBV27; j_call: TRBJ2-1; cdr3_nt: TGTGCCAGCAGTTTATCCGGGACCTGGAGGGACAATGAGCAGTTCTTC; cdr3_aa: CASSLSGTWRDNEQFF
clone_size: many; d_call: .; v_call: TRBV27; j_call: TRBJ2-3; cdr3_nt: TGTGCCATCTCTCTGGGGGGCAGCACAGATACGCAGTATTTT; cdr3_aa: CAISLGGSTDTQYF
clone_size: few; d_call: .; v_call: TRBV7-2; j_call: TRBJ2-2; cdr3_nt: TGTGCCAGCAGCCCGTCGCGGCTTGCCACCGGGGAGCTGTTTTTT; cdr3_aa: CASSPSRLATGELFF
clone_size: many; d_call: .; v_call: TRBV19; j_call: TRBJ2-1; cdr3_nt: TGTGCCAGTAGTACGGTTGAACTTTCCTACAATGAGCAGTTCTTC; cdr3_aa: CASSTVELSYNEQFF
clone_size: many; d_call: TRBD2; v_call: TRBV2; j_call: TRBJ2-3; cdr3_nt: TGTGCCAGCCTACTAGCGGCCACAGATACGCAGTATTTT; cdr3_aa: CASLLAATDTQYF
clone_size: few; d_call: TRBD1; v_call: TRBV11-2; j_call: TRBJ2-1; cdr3_nt: TGTGCCAGCAGCTGGACCCGGGACAGTTTCTACAATGAGCAGTTCTTC; cdr3_aa: CASSWTRDSFYNEQFF
clone_size: few; d_call: TRBD2; v_call: TRBV4-2; j_call: TRBJ2-3; cdr3_nt: TGTGCCAGCAGCCAAGGGGGACTAGGCACAGATACGCAGTATTTT; cdr3_aa: CASSQGGLGTDTQYF
clone_size: many; d_call: TRBD1; v_call: TRBV24-1; j_call: TRBJ2-5; cdr3_nt: TGTGCCACCAGTGACCCGGGACAGCAAGAGACCCAGTACTTC; cdr3_aa: CATSDPGQQETQYF
clone_size: many; d_call: .; v_call: TRBV28; j_call: TRBJ2-7; cdr3_nt: TGTGCCAGCAGTTTCTTACGCTACGAGCAGTACTTC; cdr3_aa: CASSFLRYEQYF